Listed below are T cell receptor beta chains from one sample, sequenced in a study of cytomegalovirus exposure and HLA in healthy donors. Measured with immunoSEQ multiplex PCR; TCRdb has only the in-frame clones, and not every one. The sample includes 180,000 or so clones, 9.5% of them seen just once. The specimen was PBMCs. The source is a woman in her 30s in good health and CMV-seropositive. Both conserved end residues are part of each CDR3. A D gene is named only where the DNA matches it firmly. For some rows the clone size is stated as once, few or many, or as a class when expanded; others skip it.

clone_size: NA; v_call: TRBV5-4; d_call: NA; j_call: TRBJ2-5; cdr3_aa: CASSAGQPIYQETQYF
clone_size: NA; v_call: TRBV11-2; d_call: NA; j_call: TRBJ2-5; cdr3_aa: CASSLEVRGTQYF
clone_size: NA; v_call: TRBV7-8; d_call: TRBD1; j_call: TRBJ2-7; cdr3_aa: CASSPPGTGVYEQYF
clone_size: few; v_call: TRBV27; d_call: TRBD2; j_call: TRBJ2-1; cdr3_aa: CASKPVADLAGNEQFF
clone_size: NA; v_call: TRBV7-2; d_call: NA; j_call: TRBJ2-7; cdr3_aa: CASSYRDTIFYEQYF
clone_size: NA; v_call: TRBV19; d_call: NA; j_call: TRBJ2-3; cdr3_aa: CASSITADTQYF
clone_size: few; v_call: TRBV5-3; d_call: NA; j_call: TRBJ1-2; cdr3_aa: CARSFGKSGDYGYTF
clone_size: few; v_call: TRBV30; d_call: TRBD2; j_call: TRBJ2-1; cdr3_aa: CAWSDSGSLYNEQFF
clone_size: few; v_call: TRBV5-1; d_call: TRBD2; j_call: TRBJ2-7; cdr3_aa: CASSLEAAGVESEQYF
clone_size: few; v_call: TRBV6-1; d_call: TRBD1; j_call: TRBJ1-4; cdr3_aa: CASRDRGRNEKLFF
clone_size: few; v_call: TRBV19; d_call: NA; j_call: TRBJ1-3; cdr3_aa: CASSLYSTPYSGNTIYF
clone_size: NA; v_call: TRBV4-1; d_call: NA; j_call: TRBJ1-2; cdr3_aa: CASSQGPQGPYGYTF
clone_size: few; v_call: TRBV19; d_call: NA; j_call: TRBJ2-1; cdr3_aa: CASSMTPALSSYNEQFF
clone_size: NA; v_call: TRBV7-9; d_call: NA; j_call: TRBJ2-2; cdr3_aa: CASSLGGALQGTTGELFF
clone_size: few; v_call: TRBV5-6; d_call: TRBD1; j_call: TRBJ2-5; cdr3_aa: CASSLGTGQETQYF
clone_size: NA; v_call: TRBV5-8; d_call: TRBD2; j_call: TRBJ2-7; cdr3_aa: CASSLGQPGRGYEQYF
clone_size: few; v_call: TRBV19; d_call: TRBD1; j_call: TRBJ1-1; cdr3_aa: CASSIDHTGEDTEAFF
clone_size: NA; v_call: TRBV16; d_call: TRBD1; j_call: TRBJ2-1; cdr3_aa: CASSQSEGAQNEQFF
clone_size: NA; v_call: TRBV14; d_call: NA; j_call: TRBJ2-7; cdr3_aa: CASSRAFEQYF
clone_size: NA; v_call: TRBV2; d_call: NA; j_call: TRBJ2-7; cdr3_aa: CASSEATRWQYF
clone_size: NA; v_call: TRBV30; d_call: TRBD1; j_call: TRBJ1-1; cdr3_aa: CAWRERQGLNINTEAFF
clone_size: NA; v_call: TRBV15; d_call: TRBD2; j_call: TRBJ2-1; cdr3_aa: CATSRERSGAGPSSEQFF
clone_size: NA; v_call: TRBV11-2; d_call: NA; j_call: TRBJ1-1; cdr3_aa: CASSFTGIGTEAFF
clone_size: NA; v_call: TRBV28; d_call: NA; j_call: TRBJ1-5; cdr3_aa: CASSFYRNQPQHF
clone_size: NA; v_call: TRBV29-1; d_call: TRBD1; j_call: TRBJ2-3; cdr3_aa: CSVSTDGTASTDTQYF
clone_size: NA; v_call: TRBV4-1; d_call: TRBD1; j_call: TRBJ2-3; cdr3_aa: CASSRSTGADTQYF
clone_size: few; v_call: TRBV29-1; d_call: TRBD1; j_call: TRBJ2-6; cdr3_aa: CSVPGQGAGGANVLTF
clone_size: NA; v_call: TRBV2; d_call: NA; j_call: TRBJ1-3; cdr3_aa: CASRGEIFSGNTIYF
clone_size: NA; v_call: TRBV2; d_call: NA; j_call: TRBJ2-7; cdr3_aa: CASTQGGVANYEQYF
clone_size: few; v_call: TRBV6-1; d_call: NA; j_call: TRBJ1-6; cdr3_aa: CASRRQLDSPLHF
clone_size: NA; v_call: TRBV2; d_call: NA; j_call: TRBJ2-3; cdr3_aa: CASSDEAGWITDTQYF
clone_size: NA; v_call: TRBV6-4; d_call: NA; j_call: TRBJ1-5; cdr3_aa: CASKGRGGVQPQHF
clone_size: few; v_call: TRBV6-1; d_call: TRBD1; j_call: TRBJ2-4; cdr3_aa: CAGRGQAKNIQYF
clone_size: NA; v_call: TRBV5-4; d_call: TRBD2; j_call: TRBJ2-3; cdr3_aa: CASSLMTSGYTDTQYF
clone_size: few; v_call: TRBV19; d_call: NA; j_call: TRBJ2-3; cdr3_aa: CASSPPWLQGSGGEADTQYF
clone_size: NA; v_call: TRBV27; d_call: TRBD2; j_call: TRBJ2-7; cdr3_aa: CASSAIAGGNEQYF
clone_size: NA; v_call: TRBV7-9; d_call: TRBD2; j_call: TRBJ2-2; cdr3_aa: CASDRGLAGVTGELFF
clone_size: NA; v_call: TRBV7-9; d_call: NA; j_call: TRBJ2-3; cdr3_aa: CASSWTDSSTDTQYF
clone_size: few; v_call: TRBV30; d_call: TRBD2; j_call: TRBJ2-7; cdr3_aa: CAWKPAGEIYEQYF
clone_size: NA; v_call: TRBV9; d_call: NA; j_call: TRBJ2-7; cdr3_aa: CASSVEVGETLYEQYF
clone_size: NA; v_call: TRBV30; d_call: NA; j_call: TRBJ2-7; cdr3_aa: CAWTKGYEQYF
clone_size: NA; v_call: TRBV11-2; d_call: NA; j_call: TRBJ2-7; cdr3_aa: CASSPLMGGIYEQYF
clone_size: few; v_call: TRBV15; d_call: TRBD2; j_call: TRBJ2-7; cdr3_aa: CATSRASGRSSYEQYF
clone_size: few; v_call: TRBV18; d_call: TRBD2; j_call: TRBJ2-3; cdr3_aa: CASSLRLARTDTQYF
clone_size: few; v_call: TRBV14; d_call: TRBD2; j_call: TRBJ2-7; cdr3_aa: CASSQLAGYPTEQYF
clone_size: few; v_call: TRBV2; d_call: NA; j_call: TRBJ2-7; cdr3_aa: CASSLRTLGLQSYEQYF
clone_size: NA; v_call: TRBV11-2; d_call: NA; j_call: TRBJ2-5; cdr3_aa: CASSLRGGVYF
clone_size: NA; v_call: TRBV6-1; d_call: TRBD1; j_call: TRBJ1-4; cdr3_aa: CASSEGTGGGEKLFF
clone_size: NA; v_call: TRBV10-2; d_call: TRBD2; j_call: TRBJ2-5; cdr3_aa: CASSGLAFMGQETQYF
clone_size: few; v_call: TRBV14; d_call: NA; j_call: TRBJ2-1; cdr3_aa: CASSQEREPLNEQFF
clone_size: many; v_call: TRBV7-9; d_call: TRBD2; j_call: TRBJ2-5; cdr3_aa: CASSATSGIETQYF
clone_size: NA; v_call: TRBV6-5; d_call: NA; j_call: TRBJ1-1; cdr3_aa: CASSYTGEAFF
clone_size: NA; v_call: TRBV30; d_call: NA; j_call: TRBJ1-5; cdr3_aa: CAWRRDFNQPQHF
clone_size: NA; v_call: TRBV19; d_call: TRBD2; j_call: TRBJ2-1; cdr3_aa: CASSMTSGLYNEQFF
clone_size: few; v_call: TRBV19; d_call: NA; j_call: TRBJ2-7; cdr3_aa: CAVGGGGRFEQYF